The clone carrying this T cell receptor beta chain was picked up many times. Its specificity is unknown. This CDR3 has 17 amino acids. The germline gives CDR1 MNHEY, CDR2 SMNVEV (reference sequence). Trimming pared 3 bases from V and 2 bases from J, leaving 17 bases between. The sample originates from a study of T-cell reconstitution after alpha-beta-depleted transplantation in children. Findings and limits, study-wide: In patients about two months after transplant, alpha-beta T cells reportedly arose from several hundred expanded graft clones. The main origin of T-cell counts and diversity one year after transplant was newly produced T cells. The study traced high day-60 TCRbeta diversity in some patients to surviving recipient T cells and thymic progenitors.

Molecular barcoding with unique molecular identifiers was used for the TCRbeta library. TCRdb reprocessed the PCR reads via MiXCR and lists one record per CDR3 protein. This table holds approximately 650,000 distinct CDR3 sequences, under 15% found once. The source of this sequence is a girl aged 2 to 9 with congenital amegakaryocytic thrombocytopenia, due to receive a stem cell transplant. This chain links TRBV27 with TRBJ2-1; D is tentatively TRBD1 or TRBD2 (6 bases each). The sample here was PBMCs, taken before TCRalphabeta/CD19-depleted stem cell transplant. CDR3 DNA sequence: TGTGCCAGCAGTTTGATCTTGGGGGGCACCCCCTACAATGAGCAGTTCTTC. Protein product: CASSLILGGTPYNEQFF.